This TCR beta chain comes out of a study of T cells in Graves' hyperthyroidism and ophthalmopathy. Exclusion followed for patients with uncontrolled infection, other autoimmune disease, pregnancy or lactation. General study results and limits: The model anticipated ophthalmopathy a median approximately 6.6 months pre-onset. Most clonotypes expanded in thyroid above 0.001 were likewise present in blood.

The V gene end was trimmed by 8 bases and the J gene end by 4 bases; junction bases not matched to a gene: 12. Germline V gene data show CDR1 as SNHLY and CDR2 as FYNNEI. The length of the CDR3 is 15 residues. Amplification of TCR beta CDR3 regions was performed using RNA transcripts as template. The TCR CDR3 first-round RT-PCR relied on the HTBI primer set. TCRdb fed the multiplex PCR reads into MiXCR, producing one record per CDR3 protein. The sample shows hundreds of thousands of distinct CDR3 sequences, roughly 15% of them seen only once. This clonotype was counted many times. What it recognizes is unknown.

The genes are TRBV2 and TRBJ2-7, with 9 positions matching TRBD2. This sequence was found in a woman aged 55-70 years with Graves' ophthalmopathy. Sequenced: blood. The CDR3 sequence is CASAGTSPLIYEQYF. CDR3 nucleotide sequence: TGTGCCAGCGCCGGGACTAGCCCCCTGATTTACGAGCAGTACTTC.